This entry features one TCR beta chain sequence. The antigen remains unidentified. The data were taken from a study of cytomegalovirus exposure and HLA in healthy donors. Study-wide findings and caveats: The CMV antigen specificity of a few CMV-associated chains was confirmed through in vitro analysis. There were 150 to 200 TCR beta chains listed as cytomegalovirus-associated. Under 20,000 TCR beta sequences were associated with HLA alleles at 0.05 false discovery rate in a later analysis.

With 6 bases removed from V and 4 bases from J, the gap between germline ends came to 10 bases. The CDR3 extends over 13 amino acids. Germline CDR1 and CDR2: LNHDA and SQIVND (reference sequence). Use of 60 Vbeta and 13 Jbeta primers characterized the PCR. Method: immunoSEQ multiplex PCR; TCRdb's copy keeps in-frame clones and lacks some. Of over 75,000 clones in the sample, 79% were seen once. The chain joins TRBV19 to TRBJ1-5; a possible D gene is TRBD1 (5 bases). Input material: PBMCs. This clonotype was obtained from a male donor in good health and CMV-seropositive. As DNA, the CDR3 is TGTGCCAGTAGGCCAGGGTTGAATCAGCCCCAGCATTTT. It yields the protein CASRPGLNQPQHF.